This is a list of T cell receptor beta chains from one sample in a study of CD4 T cells in relation to SARS-CoV-2 and coronaviruses. Their recognized antigens are unknown. The assay was immunoSEQ multiplex PCR, and TCRdb's table has in-frame clones only and misses some. Here the sample spans about 17,000 clones, 75% to 85% being singletons. The specimen sequenced was CD4+ T cells from PBMCs, cultured in vitro. These receptors all stem from a human donor in good health. Each CDR3 is given with its conserved first and last residue. The D gene is left open where the match is weak. Expanded clones get a size class; other rows say once, few or many, or leave the size out.

CDR3nt: TGTGCCAGCAGCAACCGACAGGGGGCCTTCCACGAGCAGTACTTC
CDR3aa: CASSNRQGAFHEQYF
v_gene: TRBV7-2
abundance: .
j_gene: TRBJ2-7
d_gene: TRBD1

CDR3nt: TGTGCCAGCAGCTTAGGGACAGCCTACGAGCAGTACTTC
CDR3aa: CASSLGTAYEQYF
v_gene: TRBV7-8
abundance: .
j_gene: TRBJ2-7
d_gene: .

CDR3nt: TGCGCCAGCAGCTTGGATCCGGGAGAGGCAACTAATGAAAAACTGTTTTTT
CDR3aa: CASSLDPGEATNEKLFF
v_gene: TRBV5-1
abundance: .
j_gene: TRBJ1-4
d_gene: .

CDR3nt: TGCGCCAGCAGCTTCGACAGTAGGGAGACCCAGTACTTC
CDR3aa: CASSFDSRETQYF
v_gene: TRBV5-1
abundance: .
j_gene: TRBJ2-5
d_gene: .

CDR3nt: TGTGCCAGCAGGAAAAATGGGAGGGGTAACACTGAAGCTTTCTTT
CDR3aa: CASRKNGRGNTEAFF
v_gene: TRBV6-5
abundance: .
j_gene: TRBJ1-1
d_gene: .

CDR3nt: TGTGCCAGCAGTTCCGACAGGGTTAATTCACCCCTCCACTTT
CDR3aa: CASSSDRVNSPLHF
v_gene: TRBV6-6
abundance: .
j_gene: TRBJ1-6
d_gene: TRBD1

CDR3nt: TGTGCCAGTACCCCCGCGGGGCTCACCGGGGAGCTGTTTTTT
CDR3aa: CASTPAGLTGELFF
v_gene: TRBV19
abundance: .
j_gene: TRBJ2-2
d_gene: .

CDR3nt: TGTGCCAGCAGTTTTATAGCGGGGGGGCCGGGGACAGATACGCAGTATTTT
CDR3aa: CASSFIAGGPGTDTQYF
v_gene: TRBV28
abundance: .
j_gene: TRBJ2-3
d_gene: TRBD2

CDR3nt: TGCGCCAGCAGCCCGCCGGGACAGTACTATGGCTACACCTTC
CDR3aa: CASSPPGQYYGYTF
v_gene: TRBV4-1
abundance: .
j_gene: TRBJ1-2
d_gene: TRBD1

CDR3nt: TGTGCCAGCAATCTAGGGGCCCTAAACACCGGGGAGCTGTTTTTT
CDR3aa: CASNLGALNTGELFF
v_gene: TRBV2
abundance: .
j_gene: TRBJ2-2
d_gene: .

CDR3nt: TGTGCCAGCAGCTTTGGCGGGGAGACCCAGTACTTC
CDR3aa: CASSFGGETQYF
v_gene: TRBV7-9
abundance: .
j_gene: TRBJ2-5
d_gene: .

CDR3nt: TGTGCCAGCAGCCAACCGGGGACAGGGGGCGGCTACGAGCAGTACTTC
CDR3aa: CASSQPGTGGGYEQYF
v_gene: TRBV4-2
abundance: .
j_gene: TRBJ2-7
d_gene: TRBD1

CDR3nt: TGTGCCAGCAGCTTATCAGGACATGGCTACACCTTC
CDR3aa: CASSLSGHGYTF
v_gene: TRBV11-3
abundance: .
j_gene: TRBJ1-2
d_gene: .

CDR3nt: TGTGCCAGCAGTAGGGACAGGGGATCCTACGAGCAGTACTTC
CDR3aa: CASSRDRGSYEQYF
v_gene: TRBV6-6
abundance: .
j_gene: TRBJ2-7
d_gene: TRBD1

CDR3nt: TGTGCCAGCAGCCCTCCCCCGACAGGGGGGGCCTACGAGCAGTACTTC
CDR3aa: CASSPPPTGGAYEQYF
v_gene: TRBV5-4
abundance: few
j_gene: TRBJ2-7
d_gene: TRBD1

CDR3nt: TGCGCCAGCAGCTACCGTCCGACCGGGGAGCTGTTTTTT
CDR3aa: CASSYRPTGELFF
v_gene: TRBV5-1
abundance: .
j_gene: TRBJ2-2
d_gene: .

CDR3nt: TGTGCCAGCAGGGGACTAGCGGGAGAAGACGAGCAGTACTTC
CDR3aa: CASRGLAGEDEQYF
v_gene: TRBV27
abundance: .
j_gene: TRBJ2-7
d_gene: TRBD2

CDR3nt: TGTGCCAGCTCACCGGCCTCCTCCTACGTAGAGCAGTACTTC
CDR3aa: CASSPASSYVEQYF
v_gene: TRBV18
abundance: .
j_gene: TRBJ2-7
d_gene: .

CDR3nt: TGTGCCAGCAGTACCGACAGGGGTGATCACTATGGCTACACCTTC
CDR3aa: CASSTDRGDHYGYTF
v_gene: TRBV2
abundance: .
j_gene: TRBJ1-2
d_gene: TRBD1

CDR3nt: TGTGCCAGCAGATCCGGGACTAGCTTCCACAATGAGCAGTTCTTC
CDR3aa: CASRSGTSFHNEQFF
v_gene: TRBV7-2
abundance: .
j_gene: TRBJ2-1
d_gene: TRBD2

CDR3nt: TGTGCCAGCAGCATAGCTTCAGGACTGCCCGGCAGGTACGAGCAGTACTTC
CDR3aa: CASSIASGLPGRYEQYF
v_gene: TRBV7-8
abundance: .
j_gene: TRBJ2-7
d_gene: .

CDR3nt: TGTGCCAGTAGTGGGACAGGGGCGACAGATACGCAGTATTTT
CDR3aa: CASSGTGATDTQYF
v_gene: TRBV19
abundance: once
j_gene: TRBJ2-3
d_gene: TRBD1

CDR3nt: TGTGCCAGCAGCTTATCCGGAAACACCATATATTTT
CDR3aa: CASSLSGNTIYF
v_gene: TRBV7-8
abundance: .
j_gene: TRBJ1-3
d_gene: .

CDR3nt: TGTGCCAGCAGCCATCGTACAGGGGGCGCGGATACTGAAGCTTTCTTT
CDR3aa: CASSHRTGGADTEAFF
v_gene: TRBV27
abundance: .
j_gene: TRBJ1-1
d_gene: TRBD1

CDR3nt: TGTGCCAGCCGACTAGGGGATCCCTACAATGAGCAGTTCTTC
CDR3aa: CASRLGDPYNEQFF
v_gene: TRBV19
abundance: once
j_gene: TRBJ2-1
d_gene: .

CDR3nt: TGTGCCAGCAGGCCCCGGGACAGGGGCACAGATACGCAGTATTTT
CDR3aa: CASRPRDRGTDTQYF
v_gene: TRBV3-1/TRBV3-2
abundance: .
j_gene: TRBJ2-3
d_gene: TRBD1

CDR3nt: TGTGCCAGCAGTCCAGATCGGACAGGGCAAGAGACCCAGTACTTC
CDR3aa: CASSPDRTGQETQYF
v_gene: TRBV7-9
abundance: .
j_gene: TRBJ2-5
d_gene: TRBD1